This T cell receptor (beta chain) was observed in a study of T cell responses to AZD1222 COVID-19 vaccine. As for the study in general: Pooled samples include second doses given at about 4 or 12 weeks.

The method was immunoSEQ multiplex PCR; TCRdb's version includes in-frame clones alone and lacks a portion of them. The sample has about 130,000 clones; more than 90% are singletons. This CDR3 contains 14 residues. Germline lookup yields CDR1 SEHNR and CDR2 FQNEAQ (reference sequence). Trimming stripped 1 base from V and 0 bases from J, with 4 bases between. Worth noting for this clone: Its specificity is not known.

General study findings and limits: Sampling that yielded the repertoires occurred only after the peak T cell response.

The chain uses TRBV7-9 and TRBJ2-1; D call uncertain. The receptor's source is an adult in good health. The source was peripheral blood, collected on day 0 of AZD1222 vaccination. CDR3 DNA sequence: TGTGCCAGCAGCTTAGTTCTCTCCTACAATGAGCAGTTCTTC. Translation gives CASSLVLSYNEQFF.